The subject of this entry is one T cell receptor beta chain. In the authors' methods: Amplification with reference gene primers provided the estimates of nucleated cell counts. The table came from immunoSEQ multiplex PCR; TCRdb's copy has only in-frame clones and leaves some out. V and J calls and clone size come straight from that table; D and trimming were deduced from the DNA. The sample carries tens of thousands of clones, roughly 80% recorded once. This sample is part of a study of blood T cell repertoires in COVID-19. Study information: From the United States, Italy and Spain came samples of acute and convalescent COVID-19. PBMCs, B-cell-depleted T cells, or T cells provided the cDNA or gDNA that made up the material.

The clonotype comes from a man older than 75 with active or convalescent COVID-19. The specimen sequenced was peripheral blood.

CDR3 residues: CASSPRTGVMNTEAFF. The CDR3 DNA reads as TGTGCCAGCAGCCCGCGGACAGGGGTCATGAACACTGAAGCTTTCTTT. The V call is TRBV5-6, the J call TRBJ1-1; 9 nucleotides agree with TRBD1. The germline gives CDR1 SGHDT, CDR2 YYEEEE. The length of the CDR3 is 16 residues. With V trimmed by 4 bases and J by 0 bases, 7 bases remained unmatched.